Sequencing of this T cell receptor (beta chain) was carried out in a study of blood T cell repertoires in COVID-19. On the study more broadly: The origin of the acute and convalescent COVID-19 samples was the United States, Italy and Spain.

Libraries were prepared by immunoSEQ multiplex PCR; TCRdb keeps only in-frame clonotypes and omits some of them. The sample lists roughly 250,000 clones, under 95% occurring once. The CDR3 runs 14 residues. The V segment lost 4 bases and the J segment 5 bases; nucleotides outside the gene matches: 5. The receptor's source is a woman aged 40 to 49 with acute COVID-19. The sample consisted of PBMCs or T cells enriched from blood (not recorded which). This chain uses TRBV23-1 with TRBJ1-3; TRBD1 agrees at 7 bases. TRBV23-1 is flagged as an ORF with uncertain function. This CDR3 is CASSLRTGRNTIYF. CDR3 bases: TGCGCCAGCAGTCTCAGGACAGGCCGAAACACCATATATTTT.